The entry below gives a single T cell receptor (beta chain) sequence along with its context. Its antigen is undetermined. V lost 1 base to trimming and J lost 0 bases, with 8 bases between them. This CDR3 spans 15 amino acids. CDR1 MNHNS and CDR2 SASEGT come from the germline V gene. This entry belongs to a study of human T cells and chemical hapten exposure. About the research overall: Upper inner arm skin measuring approximately 2 cm by approximately 2 cm received 2% DPC for sensitization. Weekly diphenylcyclopropenone doses were given to patients' scalps across the approximately 26-week study.

The library labeled individual cDNA molecules by adding unique molecular identifiers to them. TCRdb reprocessed the RACE reads with MiXCR, giving one entry per CDR3 protein. The sample lists some 200,000 distinct CDR3 sequences, around 24% occurring once. Points from the study as a whole: With alopecia, donors may have immune responses unlike healthy people's.

Time point indicated: patch test 1, 2 weeks after DPC sensitization. The treatment is: therapeutic diphenylcyclopropenone sensitization with weekly scalp DPC. The source is a woman between 50 and 59 years old with alopecia areata. Some clones in this sample may be carry-over from other donors' samples. Specimen: whole blood, collected in connection with sensitization to the hapten diphenylcyclopropenone (DPC). The rearrangement uses TRBV6-1 and TRBJ2-3; D is uncertain. CDR3 residues: CASSEVPGSTDTQYF. The CDR3 DNA reads TGTGCCAGCAGTGAAGTACCCGGTAGCACAGATACGCAGTATTTT.